This is a list of T cell receptor beta chains from one sample in a study of blood T cell repertoires in COVID-19. Profiled with immunoSEQ multiplex PCR; TCRdb holds only in-frame clones, not every one. The data hold more than 50,000 clones, with 77% observed a single time. Material: peripheral blood. These receptor sequences come from a man between 70 and 80 years old with active or convalescent COVID-19. CDR3s include the opening cysteine and the closing phenylalanine or tryptophan. The D gene is left open where the match is weak. Part of the rows lack a size; the others show once, few, many or a class for expanded clones.

v_call: TRBV5-6
clone_size: .
d_call: .
j_call: TRBJ1-5
cdr3_nt: TGTGCCAGCAGCTTTTGGGGGACAAGAAATAGCAATCAGCCCCAGCATTTT
cdr3_aa: CASSFWGTRNSNQPQHF

v_call: TRBV9
clone_size: .
d_call: TRBD2
j_call: TRBJ2-1
cdr3_nt: TGTGCCAGCAGCGTAGTCGGTAGCGGGAGTCTTGGTGAGCAGTTCTTC
cdr3_aa: CASSVVGSGSLGEQFF

v_call: TRBV19
clone_size: .
d_call: TRBD1
j_call: TRBJ1-5
cdr3_nt: TGTGCCAGTAGTGCGTTAACAGGGGGCAATCAGCCCCAGCATTTT
cdr3_aa: CASSALTGGNQPQHF

v_call: TRBV30
clone_size: .
d_call: TRBD1
j_call: TRBJ1-2
cdr3_nt: TGTGCCTGGAGTGTGGCAGGGGGTGCTGGCTACACCTTC
cdr3_aa: CAWSVAGGAGYTF

v_call: TRBV20-1
clone_size: .
d_call: .
j_call: TRBJ1-1
cdr3_nt: TGCAGTGCTAGTTGGGGACTGGGCACTGAAGCTTTCTTT
cdr3_aa: CSASWGLGTEAFF

v_call: TRBV24-1
clone_size: .
d_call: TRBD1
j_call: TRBJ2-1
cdr3_nt: TGTGCCACCAGTAGGACAGGTAGGACACTTAGCGATGAGCAGTTCTTC
cdr3_aa: CATSRTGRTLSDEQFF

v_call: TRBV5-1
clone_size: few
d_call: TRBD1
j_call: TRBJ1-5
cdr3_nt: TGCGCCAGCAGCCCTGGGACAGGAGAACAGCCCCAGCATTTT
cdr3_aa: CASSPGTGEQPQHF

v_call: TRBV5-4
clone_size: .
d_call: .
j_call: TRBJ2-4
cdr3_nt: TGTGCCAGCAGCGCCTTTCAGGGAAGACAGAACATTCAGTACTTC
cdr3_aa: CASSAFQGRQNIQYF

v_call: TRBV11-3
clone_size: .
d_call: TRBD1
j_call: TRBJ2-5
cdr3_nt: TGTGCCAGCAGCTCGCCGGGACAGGGCGGGGAGACCCAGTACTTC
cdr3_aa: CASSSPGQGGETQYF

v_call: TRBV5-4
clone_size: .
d_call: TRBD1
j_call: TRBJ2-3
cdr3_nt: TGTGCCAGCAGCCGGGACAGGGCCGGGGATACGCAGTATTTT
cdr3_aa: CASSRDRAGDTQYF

v_call: TRBV5-1
clone_size: .
d_call: TRBD1
j_call: TRBJ2-7
cdr3_nt: TGCGCCAGCAGCAACCGGGACAGGGGCTACGAGCAGTACTTC
cdr3_aa: CASSNRDRGYEQYF

v_call: TRBV4-3
clone_size: .
d_call: .
j_call: TRBJ2-2
cdr3_nt: TGCGCCAGCAGCCAAGAGTCGGTATCCGGGGAGCTGTTTTTT
cdr3_aa: CASSQESVSGELFF

v_call: TRBV6-5
clone_size: .
d_call: TRBD2
j_call: TRBJ2-7
cdr3_nt: TGTGCCAGCAGTCCCGGGGGGGGTACGTACGAGCAGTACTTC
cdr3_aa: CASSPGGGTYEQYF

v_call: TRBV27
clone_size: .
d_call: .
j_call: TRBJ2-3
cdr3_nt: TGTGCCAGCAGTTTACCCGGCACAGATACGCAGTATTTT
cdr3_aa: CASSLPGTDTQYF

v_call: TRBV7-3
clone_size: .
d_call: .
j_call: TRBJ2-7
cdr3_nt: TGTGCCAGCAGCTTAAGACTGGGGGGAGAGCAGTACTTC
cdr3_aa: CASSLRLGGEQYF

v_call: TRBV9
clone_size: .
d_call: TRBD1
j_call: TRBJ2-1
cdr3_nt: TGTGCCAGCAGCGTAGGGGACAGTCCCTACAATGAGCAGTTCTTC
cdr3_aa: CASSVGDSPYNEQFF

v_call: TRBV2
clone_size: .
d_call: .
j_call: TRBJ2-5
cdr3_nt: TGTGCCAGCAGTAAAACGCGGGACGGGGCCCAGTACTTC
cdr3_aa: CASSKTRDGAQYF

v_call: TRBV6-5
clone_size: once
d_call: .
j_call: TRBJ1-4
cdr3_nt: TGTGCCAGCACGGGGGATTGGGGTAATGAAAAACTGTTTTTT
cdr3_aa: CASTGDWGNEKLFF

v_call: TRBV11-2
clone_size: few
d_call: TRBD1
j_call: TRBJ1-2
cdr3_nt: TGTGCCAGCAGCGCCAGGGACAGGGGGCTCTATGGCTACACCTTC
cdr3_aa: CASSARDRGLYGYTF

v_call: TRBV5-1
clone_size: .
d_call: .
j_call: TRBJ1-1
cdr3_nt: TGCGCCAGCAGCTTTTACCCGAGAAGGAGGGGAAGCACTGAAGCTTTCTTT
cdr3_aa: CASSFYPRRRGSTEAFF

v_call: TRBV7-2
clone_size: .
d_call: TRBD2
j_call: TRBJ2-2
cdr3_nt: TGTGCCAGCAGCTTAGTACTAGCGGGAGTTGGCGGGGAGCTGTTTTTT
cdr3_aa: CASSLVLAGVGGELFF

v_call: TRBV25-1
clone_size: .
d_call: .
j_call: TRBJ2-7
cdr3_nt: TGTGCCAGCAGTGAATATGTGGGGAGCTCCTACGAGCAGTACTTC
cdr3_aa: CASSEYVGSSYEQYF

v_call: TRBV20-1
clone_size: .
d_call: .
j_call: TRBJ1-1
cdr3_nt: TGCAGTGGTAGCTCGAACACTGAAGCTTTCTTT
cdr3_aa: CSGSSNTEAFF

v_call: TRBV5-4
clone_size: .
d_call: .
j_call: TRBJ1-6
cdr3_nt: TGTGCCAGCAGCTTGCCTCTAGAGAATTCACCCCTCCACTTT
cdr3_aa: CASSLPLENSPLHF

v_call: TRBV12-3/TRBV12-4
clone_size: .
d_call: .
j_call: TRBJ2-2
cdr3_nt: TGTGCCAGCAGTTCTACTAGCACCGGGGAGCTGTTTTTT
cdr3_aa: CASSSTSTGELFF

v_call: TRBV5-6
clone_size: .
d_call: TRBD1
j_call: TRBJ1-2
cdr3_nt: TGTGCCAGCAGCTTAACTCAGGGGGTTTATGGCTACACCTTC
cdr3_aa: CASSLTQGVYGYTF

v_call: TRBV6-5
clone_size: .
d_call: .
j_call: TRBJ1-2
cdr3_nt: TGTGCCAGCAGCCGTGGGGGCGAAGATGGCTACACCTTC
cdr3_aa: CASSRGGEDGYTF

v_call: TRBV2
clone_size: .
d_call: TRBD1
j_call: TRBJ2-3
cdr3_nt: TGTGCCAGCAGAGACGACAGGGGACTCTCTACGCAGTATTTT
cdr3_aa: CASRDDRGLSTQYF

v_call: TRBV9
clone_size: .
d_call: .
j_call: TRBJ2-1
cdr3_nt: TGTGCCAGCGCTATTGGAGACGGTGAGCAGTTCTTC
cdr3_aa: CASAIGDGEQFF

v_call: TRBV7-3
clone_size: .
d_call: TRBD1
j_call: TRBJ1-2
cdr3_nt: TGTGCCAGCAGCTTAACCGGGACAGAGAGCGGCGGCTACACCTTC
cdr3_aa: CASSLTGTESGGYTF

v_call: TRBV2
clone_size: .
d_call: .
j_call: TRBJ2-1
cdr3_nt: TGTGCCAGCAGGTTGGTCCTAGGACACGACAATGAGCAGTTCTTC
cdr3_aa: CASRLVLGHDNEQFF

v_call: TRBV19
clone_size: .
d_call: .
j_call: TRBJ2-7
cdr3_nt: TGTGCCAGTAGTATTTCCCTCGCCAGGGTCTACGAGCAGTACTTC
cdr3_aa: CASSISLARVYEQYF

v_call: TRBV7-2
clone_size: .
d_call: .
j_call: TRBJ1-6
cdr3_nt: TGTGCCAGCAGCTCGGACAGCTCCTATAATTCACCCCTCCACTTT
cdr3_aa: CASSSDSSYNSPLHF

v_call: TRBV5-1
clone_size: .
d_call: .
j_call: TRBJ1-2
cdr3_nt: TGCGCCAGCAGGCCCGGGACAAGCCCCTTCTATGGCTACACCTTC
cdr3_aa: CASRPGTSPFYGYTF

v_call: TRBV7-2
clone_size: .
d_call: TRBD2
j_call: TRBJ2-3
cdr3_nt: TGTGCCAGCAGCCCCCGGGCGGGAGGGCGGTTGAATACGCAGTATTTT
cdr3_aa: CASSPRAGGRLNTQYF

v_call: TRBV19
clone_size: .
d_call: .
j_call: TRBJ1-3
cdr3_nt: TGTGCCAGTCAAGAGCAAATCTCTGGAAACACCATATATTTT
cdr3_aa: CASQEQISGNTIYF

v_call: TRBV7-6
clone_size: .
d_call: TRBD2
j_call: TRBJ2-5
cdr3_nt: TGTGCCAGCAGCTTAAGCCTCCTAGCGGGAGTCCAAGAGACCCAGTACTTC
cdr3_aa: CASSLSLLAGVQETQYF

v_call: TRBV29-1
clone_size: .
d_call: TRBD1
j_call: TRBJ2-3
cdr3_nt: TGCAGCGTCGCCCCCGGGACAGGACGCACAGATACGCAGTATTTT
cdr3_aa: CSVAPGTGRTDTQYF